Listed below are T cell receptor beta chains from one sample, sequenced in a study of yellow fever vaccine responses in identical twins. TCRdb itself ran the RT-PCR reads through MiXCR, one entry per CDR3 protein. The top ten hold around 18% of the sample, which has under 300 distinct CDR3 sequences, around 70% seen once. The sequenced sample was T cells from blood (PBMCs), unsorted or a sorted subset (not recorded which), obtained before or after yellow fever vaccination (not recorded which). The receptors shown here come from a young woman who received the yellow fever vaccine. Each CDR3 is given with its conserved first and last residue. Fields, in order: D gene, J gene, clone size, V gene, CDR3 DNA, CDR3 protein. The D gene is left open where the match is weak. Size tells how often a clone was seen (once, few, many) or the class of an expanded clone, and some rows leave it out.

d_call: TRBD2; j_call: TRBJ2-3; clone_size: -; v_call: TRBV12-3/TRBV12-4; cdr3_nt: TGTGCCAGCAGGCCCCGGACTAGCGGGAGAGATACGCAGTATTTT; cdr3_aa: CASRPRTSGRDTQYF
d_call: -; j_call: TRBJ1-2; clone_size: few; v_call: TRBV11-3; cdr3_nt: TGTGCCAGCAGCTGGGGACGGGTTGGCTACACCTTC; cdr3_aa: CASSWGRVGYTF
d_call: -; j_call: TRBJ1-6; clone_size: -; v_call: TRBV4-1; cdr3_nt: TGCGCCAGCAGCCAAGGGGTGGGTCAGATTACTTCACCCCTCCACTTT; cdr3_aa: CASSQGVGQITSPLHF
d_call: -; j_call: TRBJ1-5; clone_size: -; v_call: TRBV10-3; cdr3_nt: TGTGCCATCAGTGAGTCAGGGGACTCGCTCCGGCCCCAGCATTTT; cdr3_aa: CAISESGDSLRPQHF
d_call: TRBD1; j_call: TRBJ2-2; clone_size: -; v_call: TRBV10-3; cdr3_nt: TGTGCCATCAGTGCCCCAGGACAGGGCGCCGGGGCCGGGGAGCTGTTTTTT; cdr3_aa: CAISAPGQGAGAGELFF
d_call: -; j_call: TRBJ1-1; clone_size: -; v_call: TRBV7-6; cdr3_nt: TGTGCCAGCAGCCCGCGGCAGGGGACTGAAGCTTTCTTT; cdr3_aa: CASSPRQGTEAFF
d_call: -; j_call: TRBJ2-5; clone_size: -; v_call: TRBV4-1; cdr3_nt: TGCGCCAGCAGCCAAGATGGCGCAGGAAGTGTGACCCAGTACTTC; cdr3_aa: CASSQDGAGSVTQYF
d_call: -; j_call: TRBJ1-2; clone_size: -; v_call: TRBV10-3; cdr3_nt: TGTGCCATCAGTGAGTGGGGCACTAGCTATGGCTACACCTTC; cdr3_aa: CAISEWGTSYGYTF
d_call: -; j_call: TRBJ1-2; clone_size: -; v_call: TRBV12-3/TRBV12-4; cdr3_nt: TGTGCCAGCCTAAGGACGGGGGGCGGTGGCTACACCTTC; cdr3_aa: CASLRTGGGGYTF
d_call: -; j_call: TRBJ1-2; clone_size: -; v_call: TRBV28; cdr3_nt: TGTGCCAGCAGGCAGGAAATCTATGGCTACACCTTC; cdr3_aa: CASRQEIYGYTF
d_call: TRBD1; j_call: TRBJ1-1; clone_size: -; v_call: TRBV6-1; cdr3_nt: TGTGCCAGCAGGATGACAGGGCGGTTCACTGAAGCTTTCTTT; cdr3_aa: CASRMTGRFTEAFF
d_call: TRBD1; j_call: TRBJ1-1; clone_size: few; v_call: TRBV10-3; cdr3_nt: TGTGCCATTACTAGGGACAGGACGAACACTGAAGCTTTCTTT; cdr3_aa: CAITRDRTNTEAFF
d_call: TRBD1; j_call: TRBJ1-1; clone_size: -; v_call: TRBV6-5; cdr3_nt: TGTGCCAGCAGTTACGCCCCCAGGGGGCAGGTTGAAGCTTTCTTT; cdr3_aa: CASSYAPRGQVEAFF
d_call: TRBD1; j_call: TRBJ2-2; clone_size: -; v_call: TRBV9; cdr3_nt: TGTGCCAGTTCCCTCCGGACAGGGGCCCACTCACCCGGGGAGCTGTTTTTT; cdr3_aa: CASSLRTGAHSPGELFF
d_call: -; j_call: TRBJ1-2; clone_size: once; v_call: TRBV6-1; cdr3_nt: TGTGCCAGCAGTACCCAGAACTATGGCTACACCTTC; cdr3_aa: CASSTQNYGYTF
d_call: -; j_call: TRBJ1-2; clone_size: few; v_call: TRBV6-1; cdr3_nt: TGTGCCAGCAGTACCCACAGGGATGGCTACACCTTC; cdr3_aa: CASSTHRDGYTF
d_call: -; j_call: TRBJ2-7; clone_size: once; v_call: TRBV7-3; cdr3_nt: TGTGCCAGCAGCTTAACGGTCTGGACATCCTTATCGGGGGAGACCTACGAGCAGTACTTC; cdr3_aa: CASSLTVWTSLSGETYEQYF
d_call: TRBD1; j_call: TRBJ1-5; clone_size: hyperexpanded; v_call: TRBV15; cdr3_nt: TGTGCCACCAGCAGAGCGGCAGGGGGCGGCAATCAGCCCCAGCATTTT; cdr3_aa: CATSRAAGGGNQPQHF
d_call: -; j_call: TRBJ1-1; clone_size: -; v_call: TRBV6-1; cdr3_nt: TGTGCCAGCAGCTCCCTGTCGAGAGCAGCTTTCTTT; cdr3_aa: CASSSLSRAAFF
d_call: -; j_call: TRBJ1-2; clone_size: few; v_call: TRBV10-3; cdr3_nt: TGTGCCATCAGGTCGAATCTGAACTATGGCTACACCTTC; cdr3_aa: CAIRSNLNYGYTF
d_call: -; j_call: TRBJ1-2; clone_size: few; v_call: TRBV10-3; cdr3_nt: TGTGCCATCAGTGAGTCGGGGTGGAGGTATGGCTACACCTTC; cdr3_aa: CAISESGWRYGYTF
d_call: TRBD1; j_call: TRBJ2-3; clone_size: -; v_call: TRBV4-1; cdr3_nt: TGCGCCAGCAGCCAAGAGAGGGACAGTTCATATACGCAGTATTTT; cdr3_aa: CASSQERDSSYTQYF
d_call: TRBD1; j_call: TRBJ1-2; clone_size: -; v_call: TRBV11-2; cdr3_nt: TGTGCCAGCAGAAAACAGGGGACCTATGGCTACACCTTC; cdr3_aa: CASRKQGTYGYTF
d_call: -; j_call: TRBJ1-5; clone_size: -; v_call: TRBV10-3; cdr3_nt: TGTGCCATCAGTGAGTCTTTGGCACCAGGGACTCAGCCCCAGCATTTT; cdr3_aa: CAISESLAPGTQPQHF
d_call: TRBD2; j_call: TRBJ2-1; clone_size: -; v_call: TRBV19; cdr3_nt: TGTGCCAGTAGTGATTTTCGGGCGGGAGGCGGCAATGAGCAGTTCTTC; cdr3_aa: CASSDFRAGGGNEQFF
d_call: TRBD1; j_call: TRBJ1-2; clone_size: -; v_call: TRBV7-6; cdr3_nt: TGTGCCAGCAGCTTAGGGGTTACTGGACAGGGGGGGAACTATGGCTACACCTTC; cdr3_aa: CASSLGVTGQGGNYGYTF
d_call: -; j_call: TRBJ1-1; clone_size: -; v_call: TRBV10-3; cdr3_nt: TGTGCCATCAGTGAGTCCTCTGGACAGATCAGCATGAACACTGAAGCTTTCTTT; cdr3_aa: CAISESSGQISMNTEAFF
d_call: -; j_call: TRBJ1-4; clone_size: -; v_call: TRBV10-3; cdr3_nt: TGTGCCATCAGTGAGTCGAAGGGGGTACGAGGTGAAAAACTGTTTTTT; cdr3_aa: CAISESKGVRGEKLFF
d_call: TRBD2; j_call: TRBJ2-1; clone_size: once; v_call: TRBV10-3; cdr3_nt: TGTGCCATCAGCGATGGACTAGCGGGCTACAATGAGCAGTTCTTC; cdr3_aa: CAISDGLAGYNEQFF
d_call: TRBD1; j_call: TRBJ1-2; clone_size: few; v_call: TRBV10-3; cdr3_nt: TGTGCCACCAAGGGACAGGACCCTAACTATGGCTACACCTTC; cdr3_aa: CATKGQDPNYGYTF
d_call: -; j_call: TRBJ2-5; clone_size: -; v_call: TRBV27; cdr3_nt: TGTGCCAGCAGCAGGACCGGGGAGACCCAGTACTTC; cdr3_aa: CASSRTGETQYF
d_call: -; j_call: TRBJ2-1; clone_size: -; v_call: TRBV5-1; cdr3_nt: TGCGCCAGCAGCTTCGACAATGAGCAGTTCTTC; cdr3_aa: CASSFDNEQFF
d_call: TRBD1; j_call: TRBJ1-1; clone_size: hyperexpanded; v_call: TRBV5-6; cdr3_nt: TGTGCCAGCAGCCAAGACAGGGTTGAAGCTTTCTTT; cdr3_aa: CASSQDRVEAFF
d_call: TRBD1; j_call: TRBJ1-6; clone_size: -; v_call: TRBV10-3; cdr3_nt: TGTGCCATCAGTCAGGGGGAAACTTATAATTCACCCCTCCACTTT; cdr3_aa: CAISQGETYNSPLHF
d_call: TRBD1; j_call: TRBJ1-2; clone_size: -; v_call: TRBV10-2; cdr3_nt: TGCGCCAGCAGTCGGACAGGGACTCAAGCTAACTATGGCTACACCTTC; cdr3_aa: CASSRTGTQANYGYTF
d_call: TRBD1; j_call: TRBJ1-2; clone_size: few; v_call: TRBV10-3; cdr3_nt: TGTGCCGCCACAGGGGAGCTAACCTTTAACTATGGCTACACCTTC; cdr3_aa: CAATGELTFNYGYTF
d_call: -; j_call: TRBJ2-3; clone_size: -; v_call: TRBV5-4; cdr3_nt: TGTGCCAGCAGCGGCTCCGGTCCAGGGGCTCCAGATACGCAGTATTTT; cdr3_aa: CASSGSGPGAPDTQYF
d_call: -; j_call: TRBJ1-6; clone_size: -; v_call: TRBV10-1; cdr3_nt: TGCGCCAGCAGTGAGACCGGGACTAGTACAAATAATTCACCCCTCCACTTT; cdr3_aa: CASSETGTSTNNSPLHF
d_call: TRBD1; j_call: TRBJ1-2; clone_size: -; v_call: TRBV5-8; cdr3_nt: TGTGCCAGCAGCTCGACAGGGGGTGGCTACACCTTC; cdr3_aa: CASSSTGGGYTF
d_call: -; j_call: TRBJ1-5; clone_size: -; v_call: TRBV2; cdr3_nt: TGTGCCAGCAGTGAGGGACGCAGCAATCAGCCCCAGCATTTT; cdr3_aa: CASSEGRSNQPQHF
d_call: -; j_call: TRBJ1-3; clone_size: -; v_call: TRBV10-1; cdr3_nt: TGCGCCAGCACCACGAGCGTCGGAAACACCATATATTTT; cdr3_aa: CASTTSVGNTIYF
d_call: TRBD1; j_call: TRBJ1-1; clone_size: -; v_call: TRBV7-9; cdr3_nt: TGTGCCAGCACCCGGAGGGGGCGCAGTGAAGCTTTCTTT; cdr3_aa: CASTRRGRSEAFF
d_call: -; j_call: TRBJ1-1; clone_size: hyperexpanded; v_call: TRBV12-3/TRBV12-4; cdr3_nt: TGTGCCAGCAGTTTTGGAGGGAACTTGAACACTGAAGCTTTCTTT; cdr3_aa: CASSFGGNLNTEAFF
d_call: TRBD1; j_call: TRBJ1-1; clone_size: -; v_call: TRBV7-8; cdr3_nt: TGTGCCAGCAGCGTCTCCGGGACAGGGACCACTGAAGCTTTCTTT; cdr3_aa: CASSVSGTGTTEAFF
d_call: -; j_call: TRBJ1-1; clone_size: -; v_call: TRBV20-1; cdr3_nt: TGCAGTGCTAGGGGGCACACTGAAGCTTTCTTT; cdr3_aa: CSARGHTEAFF
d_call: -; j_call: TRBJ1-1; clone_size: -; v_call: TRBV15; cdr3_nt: TGTGCCACCAGCAGGAACATGAACACTGAAGCTTTCTTT; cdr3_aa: CATSRNMNTEAFF
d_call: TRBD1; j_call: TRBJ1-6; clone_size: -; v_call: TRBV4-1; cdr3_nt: TGCGCCAGCAGTTCTCCAGGGGGCGATATCGATTCACCCCTCCACTTT; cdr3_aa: CASSSPGGDIDSPLHF
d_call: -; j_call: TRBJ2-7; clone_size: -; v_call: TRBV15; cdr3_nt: TGTGCCACCAGCAGAGCAGGTAGCGGTTCCTACGAGCAGTACTTC; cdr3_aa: CATSRAGSGSYEQYF
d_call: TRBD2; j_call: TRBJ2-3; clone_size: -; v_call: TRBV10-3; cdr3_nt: TGTGCCATCAGTGAGTCCAGGCGGCTAGCGGTCACAGATACGCAGTATTTT; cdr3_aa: CAISESRRLAVTDTQYF
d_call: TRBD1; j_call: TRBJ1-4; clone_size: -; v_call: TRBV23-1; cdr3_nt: TGCGCCAGCAGTCACCACAACCGGCTGGGACAGCATAATGAAAAACTGTTTTTT; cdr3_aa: CASSHHNRLGQHNEKLFF
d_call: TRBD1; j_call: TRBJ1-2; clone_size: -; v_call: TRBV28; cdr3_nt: TGTGCCAGCCATTACAGGGGGTCCGTTAACTATGGCTACACCTTC; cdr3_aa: CASHYRGSVNYGYTF
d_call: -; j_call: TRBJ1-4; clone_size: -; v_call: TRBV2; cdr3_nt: TGTGCCAGCAGCAGGACAGAGTCAACTAATGAAAAACTGTTTTTT; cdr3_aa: CASSRTESTNEKLFF
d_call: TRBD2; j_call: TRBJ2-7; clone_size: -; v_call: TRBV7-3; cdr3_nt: TGTGCCAGCAGCTTAATTCCGGGAGGGGAGTCGTACTTC; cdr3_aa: CASSLIPGGESYF
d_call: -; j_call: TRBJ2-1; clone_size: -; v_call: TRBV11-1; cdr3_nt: TGTGCCAGCAGCAACCGAGCGGAGACACCTTACAATGAGCAGTTCTTC; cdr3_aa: CASSNRAETPYNEQFF
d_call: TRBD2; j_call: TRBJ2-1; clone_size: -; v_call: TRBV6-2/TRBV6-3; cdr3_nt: TGTGCCAGCAGTTACACGGTAGCGGGTGGTCCCTACAATGAGCAGTTCTTC; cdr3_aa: CASSYTVAGGPYNEQFF
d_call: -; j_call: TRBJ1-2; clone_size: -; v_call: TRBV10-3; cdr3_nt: TGTGCCATCAGCCCCGGAGGCAGTTATGGCTACACCTTC; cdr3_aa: CAISPGGSYGYTF
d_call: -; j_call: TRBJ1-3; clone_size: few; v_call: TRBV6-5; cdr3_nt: TGTGCCAGCAGTTACGGGGCAATGGACACCATATATTTT; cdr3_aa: CASSYGAMDTIYF
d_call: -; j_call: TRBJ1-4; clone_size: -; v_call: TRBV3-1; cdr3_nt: TGTGCCAGCAGCCACCGTGCCCAGACCGTCCCTCCTAATGAAAAACTGTTTTTT; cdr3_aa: CASSHRAQTVPPNEKLFF